Given below is one TCR beta chain in context. The clone's antigen remains unknown. No base quality values were provided; no much bigger clone lies one nucleotide off. At the junction V is shortened by 5 bases and J by 1 base; bases outside the gene matches: 5. As encoded in the germline V gene, CDR1 is SGHRS while CDR2 is YFSETQ. Spanning cysteine to phenylalanine, the CDR3 consists of 14 amino acids. Only the CDR3 DNA is retained, 42 bases long and in frame from the first base. This sample is part of a study of CD8 T cell repertoires and HIV-1 epitope variants (TCRdb year 2020). Concerning the study at large: T cells were stimulated in separate culture wells with each of twenty-five peptides representing autologous and known Gag and Nef epitope variants. Among the control conditions were a peptide pool of CMV, EBV and flu, the Ebola AY9 epitope serving as a negative control, and a well with no peptide. Three Gag epitope families and Nef HW9 and YT9 were included among the tested epitopes. T cells were enriched using the EasySep Human T Cell Enrichment Kit and were co-cultured with equal numbers of autologous T cell-negative cells serving as antigen-presenting cells. For approximately 11 days the cultures were kept in IMDM with gentamicin, and on days 3 and 7 half of the media was changed with IL-2, IL-7 and IL-15 added. An aliquot of 1M T cells was saved as an uncultured baseline condition, separate from the approximately 80 T cell cultures. A total of around 83 T cell cultures were run, with each culture condition performed in triplicate except for one peptide, which was performed in duplicate.

Results and caveats for the whole study, not just this receptor: Of the nine antigen-specific TCR beta clonotypes identified, roughly 6 appeared cross-reactive for autologous or known escape epitope variants. About five clonotypes recognized the Nef KF9 family and one clonotype recognized the HW9 family, while no responses to the TAALDMSHF plasma variant were seen. The assay identified only TCR beta chains and indicated proliferation to antigen, not T cell function or cytokine profile.

The EasySep Human CD8+ T Cell Enrichment Kit was used on day 10 to isolate CD8+ T cells from every culture. Sequencing of TCR beta CDR3 regions was performed at survey depth on the immunoSEQ platform. The QIAamp DNA micro kit was used to extract genomic DNA from every cultured and uncultured CD8+ T cell population. On the authors' methods: Samples with under 5,000 productive reads were excluded, and this exclusion removed about 6% of the roughly 75 HIV peptide-stimulated cultures. Sequences were trimmed to CDR3 by a MANAFEST web app, and nonproductive sequences, CDR3s under 5 amino acids, and sequences not starting with C or ending with F/W were removed. For a clonotype to count as antigen-specific, the clonotype had to expand relative to the no-peptide control in at least 2 of 3 replicates at FDR 0.01, and only within one epitope family. Specific clonotypes also needed at least fivefold higher frequency than in wells stimulated with peptides from other epitope families. Drawn from immuneACCESS, this table holds only the in-frame rearrangements with V and J called that TCRdb kept. Clones are partly lost; checked studies trace under half to an unresolved V gene and leave the rest unexplained. V, J and clone size reflect that table, while D and trimming were determined from the DNA. This sample lists about 3,200 clones; just under 70% were detected once. Jointly, the top ten make up under 55% of the sample.

The sequence was collected from a male donor with HIV. Sequencing input: cultured CD8+ T cells derived from PBMCs. The chain is assembled from TRBV5-1 and TRBJ1-1; 7 central nucleotides agree with TRBD1. The CDR3 here reads CASRETGTNTEAFF. The DNA is as follows: TGCGCCAGCAGGGAGACAGGGACGAACACTGAAGCTTTCTTT.